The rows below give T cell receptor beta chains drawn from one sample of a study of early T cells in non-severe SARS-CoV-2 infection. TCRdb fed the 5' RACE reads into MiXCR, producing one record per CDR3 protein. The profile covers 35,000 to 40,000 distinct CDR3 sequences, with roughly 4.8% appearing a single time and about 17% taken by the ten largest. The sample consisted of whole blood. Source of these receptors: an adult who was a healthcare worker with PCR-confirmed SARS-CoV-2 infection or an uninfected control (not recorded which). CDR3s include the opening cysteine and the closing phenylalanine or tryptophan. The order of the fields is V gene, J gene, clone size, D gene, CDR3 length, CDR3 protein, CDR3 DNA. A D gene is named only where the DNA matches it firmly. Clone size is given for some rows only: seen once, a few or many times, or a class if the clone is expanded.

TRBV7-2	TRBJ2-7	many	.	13	CASSRQSSYEQYF	TGTGCCAGCAGCCGACAGAGCTCCTACGAGCAGTACTTC
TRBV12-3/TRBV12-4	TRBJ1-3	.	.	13	CASSLGTLNTIYF	TGTGCCAGCAGTTTAGGAACCCTCAACACCATATATTTT
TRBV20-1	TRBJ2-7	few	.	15	CSARDHTENSYEQYF	TGCAGTGCTAGAGATCATACGGAGAACTCCTACGAGCAGTACTTC
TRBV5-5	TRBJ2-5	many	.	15	CASSLGPGYQETQYF	TGTGCCAGCAGCTTGGGACCGGGTTACCAAGAGACCCAGTACTTC
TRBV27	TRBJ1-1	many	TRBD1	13	CASSYRGNTEAFF	TGTGCCAGCAGTTACAGGGGGAACACTGAAGCTTTCTTT
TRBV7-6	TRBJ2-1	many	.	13	CASSSDAAPEQFF	TGTGCCAGCAGCTCAGACGCGGCCCCTGAGCAGTTCTTC
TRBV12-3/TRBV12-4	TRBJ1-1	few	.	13	CASSSLLTTEAFF	TGTGCCAGCAGTTCCCTTCTGACAACTGAAGCTTTCTTT
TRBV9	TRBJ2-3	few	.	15	CASSGRGAQTDTQYF	TGTGCCAGCAGCGGGAGAGGCGCCCAAACAGATACGCAGTATTTT
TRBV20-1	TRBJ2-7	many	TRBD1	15	CSARDPGQGTYEQYF	TGCAGTGCTAGAGATCCGGGACAGGGGACCTACGAGCAGTACTTC
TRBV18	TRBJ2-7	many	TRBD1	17	CASSPPSRGQGAYEQYF	TGTGCCAGCTCACCTCCCTCGCGGGGACAGGGGGCCTACGAGCAGTACTTC
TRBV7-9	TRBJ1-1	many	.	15	CASSRNGWLHTEAFF	TGTGCCAGCAGCCGAAATGGGTGGTTGCACACTGAAGCTTTCTTT
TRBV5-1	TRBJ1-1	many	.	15	CASTLTGHVNTEAFF	TGCGCCAGCACCCTCACGGGACACGTTAACACTGAAGCTTTCTTT
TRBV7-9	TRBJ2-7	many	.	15	CASSLGAGGNYEQYF	TGTGCCAGCAGCTTAGGCGCAGGGGGGAATTACGAGCAGTACTTC
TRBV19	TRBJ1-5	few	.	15	CASSTGIYSNQPQHF	TGTGCCAGTAGTACAGGGATTTATAGCAATCAGCCCCAGCATTTT
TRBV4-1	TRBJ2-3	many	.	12	CASSWVADTQYF	TGCGCCAGCAGTTGGGTAGCAGATACGCAGTATTTT
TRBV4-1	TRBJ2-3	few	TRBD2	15	CASSQWAGGPNTQYF	TGCGCCAGCAGCCAGTGGGCGGGGGGGCCAAATACGCAGTATTTT
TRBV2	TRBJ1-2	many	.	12	CASSEMRVGRTF	TGTGCCAGCAGTGAAATGAGGGTTGGGCGCACCTTC
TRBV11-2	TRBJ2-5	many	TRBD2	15	CASSAHSGNEETQYF	TGTGCCAGCAGCGCACATAGCGGGAACGAAGAGACCCAGTACTTC
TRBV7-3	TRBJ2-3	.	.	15	CASSLVGAVTDTQYF	TGTGCCAGCAGCTTGGTGGGGGCCGTCACAGATACGCAGTATTTT
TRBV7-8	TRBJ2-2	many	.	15	CASSFLVGNTGELFF	TGTGCCAGCAGCTTCCTAGTTGGTAACACCGGGGAGCTGTTTTTT
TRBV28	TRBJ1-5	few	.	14	CASSWGRVSQPQHF	TGTGCCAGCAGCTGGGGCCGGGTTAGCCAGCCCCAGCATTTT
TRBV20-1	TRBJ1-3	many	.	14	CSASPGTTENTIYF	TGCAGTGCTTCTCCCGGGACTACTGAAAACACCATATATTTT
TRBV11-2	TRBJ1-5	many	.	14	CASSLVGSVQPQHF	TGTGCCAGCAGCTTAGTTGGGAGTGTTCAGCCCCAGCATTTT
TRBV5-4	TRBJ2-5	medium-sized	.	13	CASSLRGGETQYF	TGTGCCAGCAGCTTAAGGGGAGGAGAGACCCAGTACTTC
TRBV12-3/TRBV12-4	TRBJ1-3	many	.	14	CASSLPGSGNTIYF	TGTGCCAGCAGTTTACCGGGCTCTGGAAACACCATATATTTT
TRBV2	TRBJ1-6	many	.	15	CASTGGPGGNSPLHF	TGTGCCAGCACGGGGGGCCCTGGCGGGAATTCACCCCTCCACTTT
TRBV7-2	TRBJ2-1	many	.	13	CASSIMPGYEQFF	TGTGCCAGCAGCATAATGCCCGGGTATGAGCAGTTCTTC
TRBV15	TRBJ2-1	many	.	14	CATSNRVSQSEQFF	TGTGCCACCAGCAATAGGGTCAGCCAGAGTGAGCAGTTCTTC
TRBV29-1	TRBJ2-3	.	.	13	CSANSPGTDTQYF	TGCAGCGCCAACAGCCCCGGCACAGATACGCAGTATTTT
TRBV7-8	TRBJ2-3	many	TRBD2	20	CASSPIRWQGLASSTDTQYF	TGTGCCAGCAGCCCCATAAGATGGCAGGGACTAGCGTCTAGCACAGATACGCAGTATTTT
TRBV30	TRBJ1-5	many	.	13	CAWSPDGRKPQHF	TGTGCCTGGAGTCCCGACGGGCGCAAGCCCCAGCATTTT
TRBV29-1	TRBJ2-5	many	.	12	CSVGTAEETQYF	TGCAGCGTTGGGACAGCCGAAGAGACCCAGTACTTC
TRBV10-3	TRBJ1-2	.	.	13	CAISEQGNYGYTF	TGTGCCATCAGTGAACAGGGAAACTATGGCTACACCTTC
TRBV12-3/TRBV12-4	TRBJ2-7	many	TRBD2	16	CASSSTHASGGYEQYF	TGTGCCAGCAGTTCAACCCATGCTAGCGGGGGGTACGAGCAGTACTTC
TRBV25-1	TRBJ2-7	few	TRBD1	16	CASTPAGVGQGHEQYF	TGTGCCAGCACCCCCGCGGGTGTGGGACAGGGCCACGAGCAGTACTTC
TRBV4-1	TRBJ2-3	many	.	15	CASSQERAGTDTQYF	TGCGCCAGCAGCCAAGAGAGGGCAGGGACAGATACGCAGTATTTT
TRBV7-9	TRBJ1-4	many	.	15	CASSRGAGKNEKLFF	TGTGCCAGCAGCCGGGGGGCAGGAAAAAATGAAAAACTGTTTTTT
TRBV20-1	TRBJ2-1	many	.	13	CSASAESYNEQFF	TGCAGTGCTAGCGCTGAAAGCTACAATGAGCAGTTCTTC
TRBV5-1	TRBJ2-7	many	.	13	CASRDSLTYEQYF	TGCGCCAGTCGGGACTCATTAACCTACGAGCAGTACTTC
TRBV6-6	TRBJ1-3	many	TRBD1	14	CASSYGDRGNTIYF	TGTGCCAGCAGTTACGGGGACAGGGGAAACACCATATATTTT
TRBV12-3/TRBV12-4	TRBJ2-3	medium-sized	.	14	CASSFPTDTDTQYF	TGTGCCAGCAGTTTCCCGACAGACACAGATACGCAGTATTTT
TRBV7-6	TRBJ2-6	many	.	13	CASSLGSASVLTF	TGTGCCAGCAGCTTAGGCTCGGCCAGCGTCCTGACTTTC
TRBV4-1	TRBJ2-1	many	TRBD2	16	CASSQTSGGRGNEQFF	TGCGCCAGCAGCCAAACAAGCGGGGGGCGGGGAAATGAGCAGTTCTTC
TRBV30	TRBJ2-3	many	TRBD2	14	CACQRGGATDTQYF	TGTGCCTGTCAACGGGGGGGGGCCACAGATACGCAGTATTTT
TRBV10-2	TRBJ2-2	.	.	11	CASSEGGWLFF	TGCGCCAGCAGTGAAGGCGGGTGGCTGTTTTTT
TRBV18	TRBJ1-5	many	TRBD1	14	CASTRDRTNQPQHF	TGTGCCAGCACTAGGGACAGAACTAATCAGCCCCAGCATTTT
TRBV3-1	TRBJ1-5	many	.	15	CASSQGSYGNQPQHF	TGTGCCAGCAGCCAAGGATCTTATGGCAATCAGCCCCAGCATTTT
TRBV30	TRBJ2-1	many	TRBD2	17	CAWSGPLAASSYNEQFF	TGTGCCTGGTCCGGTCCCCTAGCGGCTAGCTCCTACAATGAGCAGTTCTTC
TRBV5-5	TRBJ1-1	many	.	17	CASSSGRTLLRDTEAFF	TGTGCCAGCAGCTCGGGACGGACCTTGTTGAGGGACACTGAAGCTTTCTTT
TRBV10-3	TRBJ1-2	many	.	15	CAISERRPGARGYTF	TGTGCCATCAGTGAGAGGAGGCCGGGGGCTAGGGGCTACACCTTC
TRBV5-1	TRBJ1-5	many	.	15	CASREGTGYNQPQHF	TGCGCCAGCAGGGAGGGCACAGGGTACAATCAGCCCCAGCATTTT
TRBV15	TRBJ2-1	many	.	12	CATSRVGSEQFF	TGTGCCACCAGCAGAGTGGGCTCGGAGCAGTTCTTC
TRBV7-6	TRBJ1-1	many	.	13	CASSLEGGTEAFF	TGTGCCAGCAGCTTAGAAGGAGGCACTGAAGCTTTCTTT
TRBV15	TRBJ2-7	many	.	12	CATSVAKDEQYF	TGTGCCACCAGCGTAGCTAAGGACGAGCAGTACTTC
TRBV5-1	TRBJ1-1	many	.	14	CASSLTPGNTEAFF	TGCGCCAGCAGCTTAACCCCAGGGAACACTGAAGCTTTCTTT
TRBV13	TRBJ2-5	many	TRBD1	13	CASSFAGGETQYF	TGTGCCAGCAGCTTCGCAGGGGGCGAGACCCAGTACTTC
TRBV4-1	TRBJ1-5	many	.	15	CASSQDRPNDQPQHF	TGCGCCAGCAGCCAAGATCGCCCGAACGATCAGCCCCAGCATTTT
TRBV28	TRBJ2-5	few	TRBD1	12	CASSVHRGTQYF	TGTGCCAGCAGCGTCCACAGGGGCACCCAGTACTTC
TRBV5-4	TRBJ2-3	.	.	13	CASSGPEGDTQYF	TGTGCCAGCAGCGGGCCGGAGGGAGATACGCAGTATTTT
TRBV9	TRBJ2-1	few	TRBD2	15	CASSGLAGLYNEQFF	TGTGCCAGCAGCGGCCTAGCGGGGCTTTACAATGAGCAGTTCTTC